These 22 T cell receptor beta chains were sequenced from one sample in a study of T cell clonality in common variable immunodeficiency. Study-level points and caveats: In common variable immunodeficiency, TCR beta chains reportedly carried fewer deletions and N-nucleotide insertions.

Assay: immunoSEQ multiplex PCR; the TCRdb copy retains only in-frame clones and omits some. Sampling found several thousand clones, none seen once. Antigen specificity for these receptors is unknown. Specimen: peripheral blood mononuclear cells. These receptors all stem from a human donor with common variable immunodeficiency.

There are many counts of this clone. Coverage ceases 3 residues before the CDR3 finishes, and the germline J gene fills in the end. The chain has TRBV6-2 or TRBV6-3 and TRBJ2-2, with 8 bases aligning to TRBD1. V shed 6 bases, J shed 5 bases, and the junction held 8 bases outside the gene matches. The length of the CDR3 is 15 residues. Germline V lookup: CDR1 MNHEY, CDR2 SVGEGT. This CDR3 reads CASRADRGWTGELFF. The covered CDR3 bases are TGTGCCAGCAGGGCCGACAGGGGTTGGACCGGGGAG.

This clone was counted only a few times. This probably arose from a read error, given a far larger clone one base away. The CDR3 protein is CSARDPLGLVGGGSYNEQFF. The sequenced part of the CDR3 DNA is TGCAGTGCTAGAGATCCGTTGGGGCTAGTGGGAGGAGGCTCCTACAATGAG. V gene TRBV20-1 combines with J gene TRBJ2-1, with D maybe TRBD2 (6 bases). The read terminates 3 residues before the CDR3 end, so the remaining end is supplied by the germline J gene. The ends were cut back, 0 bases at V and 0 bases at J, with 24 bases in the middle. This CDR3 is 20 amino acids long. Germline V lookup: CDR1 DFQATT, CDR2 SNEGSKA (reference sequence).

This clone has at least ten counts. From the germline J gene comes the end of the CDR3, since the read stops 3 residues before it. The chain carries TRBV2 and TRBJ2-1, with D possibly TRBD1 on 6 matching bases. V lost 6 bases and J lost 4, with 13 bases in between. This CDR3 has 14 residues. In germline, CDR1 is SNHLY, CDR2 FYNNEI. The CDR3 DNA, read in part, is TGTGCCAGCAGCTTACAGGGCGGGTACAATGAG. This encodes CASSLQGGYNE. The whole CDR3 reads CASSLQGGYNEQFF.

This clone was found many times. The read comes to an end 3 residues before the CDR3 does, leaving the germline J gene to fill in the end. This sample also contains other DNA sequences that code for the same CDR3. This chain joins TRBV6-2 or TRBV6-3 and TRBJ2-2; unclear D gene. V lost 4 bases to trimming and J lost 6 bases, with 18 bases between them. Germline loops: CDR1 MNHEY, CDR2 SVGEGT. The CDR3 loop spans 16 amino acids. CDR3 DNA (partial): TGTGCCAGCAGTTCACGACATATCTCTCGTTCCGGGGAG. This sequence encodes CASSSRHISRSGE. The complete CDR3 protein is CASSSRHISRSGELFF.

This clone appeared many times. The read comes to an end 3 residues before the CDR3 does, leaving the germline J gene to fill in the end. This sequence joins TRBV20-1 and TRBJ2-1, with a tentative D call TRBD1 (5 bases). Between the trimmed V and J ends, which lost 5 bases and 0 bases, there was a span of 8 bases. Germline V gene sequence: CDR1 DFQATT, CDR2 SNEGSKA (reference sequence). This CDR3 region has 13 residues. CDR3 residues: CSAYRSSYNEQFF. CDR3 DNA (partial): TGCAGTGCTTACAGGAGCTCCTACAATGAG.

This clone was detected ten times or more. The CDR3 goes on 3 residues after the read ends, and that part is filled in from the germline J gene. The V call is TRBV19, the J call TRBJ1-6; TRBD1 agrees at 7 bases. CDR1 is LNHDA, CDR2 SQIVND, per germline (reference sequence). The CDR3 runs to 14 residues. The ends lost 7 bases at V and 6 bases at J; junction bases unmatched: 6. CDR3 protein: CASNPGQLNSPLHF. CDR3 DNA (partial): TGTGCCAGTAACCCGGGACAGCTTAATTCACCC.

This clone was seen ten or more times. The read gets to within 3 residues of the CDR3 end, and the germline J gene fills in the rest. V is TRBV7-9 and J is TRBJ1-1; 7 bases match TRBD1. The CDR3 sequence is 14 residues long. Germline trimming cut 6 bases from V and 0 bases from J; bases unmatched to any gene: 4. In germline, CDR1 is SEHNR, CDR2 FQNEAQ (reference sequence). CDR3 loop: CASSVTGVNTEAFF. The sequenced part of the CDR3 DNA is TGTGCCAGCAGTGTTACAGGGGTGAACACTGAA. The entire variable domain, with the rest obtained from reference TRBV7-9 and TRBJ1-1, is as follows: DTGVSQNPRHKITKRGQNVTFRCDPISEHNRLYWYRQTLGQGPEFLTYFQNEAQLEKSRLLSDRFSAERPKGSFSTLEIQRTEQGDSAMYLCASSVTGVNTEAFFGQGTRLTVV.

At least ten counts were recorded for this clone. Read data end 3 residues before the CDR3 end; the end is taken from the germline J gene. The rearrangement joins TRBV7-3 to TRBJ2-3, with 8 bases lining up with TRBD2. The CDR3 is 16 residues long. V shed 4 bases, J shed 0 bases, and the junction held 6 bases outside the gene matches. Germline CDR1 and CDR2: SGHTA and FQGTGA. The CDR3 is CASSSRAGGSTDTQYF. The part of the CDR3 DNA that was read is TGTGCCAGCAGCTCGAGGGCGGGGGGAAGCACAGATACG.

As concerns this clone: The read ends 3 residues before the CDR3 terminus; that terminus is restored from the germline J gene. J is TRBJ2-3 and V is TRBV29-1; 7 bases line up with TRBD1. CDR1 and CDR2 from the germline V gene are SQVTM and ANQGSEA. V was clipped by 3 bases and J by 2 bases; unmatched bases: 11. The CDR3 sequence is 16 residues long. CDR3 sequence reads: CSVDGPLGQYTDTQYF. The CDR3 bases that were read are TGCAGCGTTGACGGACCCCTGGGACAGTACACAGATACG.

The sample holds many counts of this clone. The junction shows a germline mismatch at one end, possibly a read error. The sequence runs out 3 residues before the end of the CDR3; the remainder is reconstructed from the germline J gene. The chain links TRBV4-2 to TRBJ2-1, with TRBD2 matching over 9 bases. Per the germline V gene, CDR1 is LGHNA and CDR2 is YNFKEQ. This CDR3 has 15 amino acids. The part of the CDR3 DNA that was read is TGCGCCAGCAGCCAAGTAGCGGGGGTTGGAAATGAG. This codes for CASSQVAGVGNE. The complete CDR3 reads CASSQVAGVGNEQFF.

This clone is medium-sized (0.01 to 0.1%) by share. The sequenced fragment ends 3 residues before the CDR3 boundary, so the rest is inferred from the germline J gene. The gene calls are TRBV20-1 and TRBJ2-3; tentative D call: TRBD1 (6 bases). Germline assignment: CDR1 DFQATT and CDR2 SNEGSKA (reference sequence). V dropped 0 bases and J dropped 4 bases, with 14 bases sitting between them. The length of the CDR3 is 15 residues. CDR3 region: CSARDLGRGADTQYF. The part of the CDR3 DNA that was read is TGCAGTGCTAGAGATTTGGGCAGGGGTGCAGATACG.

This clone appeared many times. Sequencing ends 3 residues short of the CDR3 end; the germline J gene provides the rest. The chain employs TRBV7-9 and TRBJ2-7; TRBD1 is a possible D gene (6 bases). The V end was cut by 2 bases, the J end by 6 bases, with 11 bases between. Germline CDR1 reads SEHNR; CDR2 reads FQNEAQ (reference sequence). The CDR3 length is 13 residues. The part of the CDR3 DNA that was read is TGTGCCAGCAGCTTATCAGGGGTTATCGAG. Protein sequence: CASSLSGVIE. In full, the CDR3 is CASSLSGVIEQYF. Looking up the rest from reference TRBV7-9 and TRBJ2-7 gives the full variable domain: DTGVSQNPRHKITKRGQNVTFRCDPISEHNRLYWYRQTLGQGPEFLTYFQNEAQLEKSRLLSDRFSAERPKGSFSTLEIQRTEQGDSAMYLCASSLSGVIEQYFGPGTRLTVT.

This clone has at least ten counts. CDR3 residues: CASSREVYNEQFF. The sequenced part of the CDR3 DNA is TGTGCCAGCAGCCGCGAAGTTTACAATGAG. The V gene is TRBV14, the J gene TRBJ2-1; D ambiguous. The read ends 3 residues shy of where the CDR3 ends; the end is completed using the germline J gene. The CDR3 runs to 13 residues. CDR1 and CDR2 (germline): SGHDN, FVKESK. V lost 4 bases and J 4 bases, leaving 8 bases between the germline ends.

This clone was seen many times. The read is 3 residues too short to cover the CDR3 end, so that end is filled in from the germline J gene. The chain links TRBV10-3 to TRBJ2-7; 7 bases are shared with TRBD1. Trimming at V came to 2 bases and at J to 2 bases, leaving 3 bases not matched to a gene. Germline V CDR1 and CDR2: ENHRY, SYGVKD. The length of the CDR3 is 14 residues. The CDR3 loop reads CAISEPGTAYEQYF. CDR3 DNA, as far as it was read: TGTGCCATCAGTGAGCCGGGGACAGCCTACGAG.

This clone was detected ten times or more. The read gets to within 3 residues of the CDR3 end, and the germline J gene fills in the rest. The chain recombines TRBV2 with TRBJ2-7, with 7 positions matching TRBD1. The CDR3 is 15 residues long. With V trimmed by 3 bases and J by 5 bases, 10 bases remained unmatched. Germline CDR1 is SNHLY and CDR2 is FYNNEI. The CDR3 is CASSDSPTGSNEQYF. CDR3 DNA, as far as it was read: TGTGCCAGCAGTGATTCCCCGACAGGGTCCAACGAG. The whole variable domain, remainder taken from reference TRBV2 and TRBJ2-7, is EPEVTQTPSHQVTQMGQEVILRCVPISNHLYFYWYRQILGQKVEFLVSFYNNEISEKSEIFDDQFSVERPDGSNFTLKIRSTKLEDSAMYFCASSDSPTGSNEQYFGPGTRLTVT.

This clone occurred many times. Read data end 3 residues before the CDR3 end; the end is taken from the germline J gene. This chain connects TRBV4-1 to TRBJ1-1; TRBD1 matches 8 bases. Per germline, CDR1 MGHRA and CDR2 YSYEKL. The CDR3 sequence is 14 residues long. V trimming: 2 bases; J trimming: 4 bases; junction bases outside the gene matches: 3. This CDR3 is CASSQSTGGTEAFF. The DNA read from the CDR3 is TGCGCCAGCAGCCAAAGCACAGGGGGCACTGAA.

This clone was seen ten or more times. CDR3 DNA (partial): TGTGCCAGCAGTTTGGGGGGTAACTACGAG. It specifies CASSLGGNYE. The CDR3 in its entirety is CASSLGGNYEQYF. The V call is TRBV12-3 or TRBV12-4, the J call TRBJ2-7; D is possibly TRBD2 (6 bases). The observed sequence ends 3 residues before the CDR3 terminus, with the missing tail filled in from the germline J gene. Trimming removed 3 bases from V and 3 bases from J, with 9 bases in between. This CDR3 is 13 amino acids long.

This clone was seen ten or more times. Read sequence stops 3 residues before the CDR3 end, and the germline J gene provides the missing end. The chain joins TRBV5-4 to TRBJ2-5; 9 bases agree with TRBD1. Germline values: CDR1 SGHNT, CDR2 YYREEE (reference sequence). The CDR3 is made up of 14 amino acids. The V gene end was trimmed by 4 bases and the J gene end by 5 bases; junction bases not matched to a gene: 6. The sequenced CDR3 bases are TGTGCCAGCAGCCGGGGACAGGGCGGGGAGACC. It specifies CASSRGQGGET. The full CDR3 protein is CASSRGQGGETQYF.

A few counts support this clone. Read data end 3 residues before the CDR3 end; the end is taken from the germline J gene. The J gene is TRBJ2-2, the V gene TRBV25-1; TRBD2 aligns across 7 bases. V dropped 6 bases and J dropped 0; count of bases not matched to a gene: 4. The germline gives CDR1 MGHDK, CDR2 SYGVNS. This CDR3 has 15 amino acids. The sequenced part of the CDR3 DNA is TGTGCCAGCAGCCTTGCGGGAGCGAACACCGGGGAG. Translating it yields CASSLAGANTGE. The complete CDR3 protein is CASSLAGANTGELFF.

This clone was picked up many times. With the read ending 3 residues before the CDR3 end, the germline J gene is used to fill in that end. This chain uses TRBV4-1 with TRBJ2-7; possibly TRBD2 for D (5 bases). V lost 8 bases and J lost 3, with 23 bases in between. In germline, CDR1 is MGHRA, CDR2 YSYEKL. CDR3 size: 16 residues. The CDR3 protein is CASRSPQSGKRYEQYF. Incomplete CDR3 DNA: TGCGCCAGCCGAAGCCCTCAGTCGGGGAAGCGCTACGAG.

This clone is labeled as medium-sized. Read sequence stops 3 residues before the CDR3 end, and the germline J gene provides the missing end. V gene TRBV12-5 combines with J gene TRBJ2-2, with 10 bases lining up with TRBD1. This CDR3 has 18 amino acids. J was trimmed by 2 bases and V by 1 base; bases with no gene match: 7. In germline, CDR1 is LGHNT, CDR2 FRNRAP. The CDR3 is CASGLGLGTGVNTGELFF. The CDR3 DNA, read in part, is TGTGCTAGTGGTTTGGGCCTTGGGACAGGGGTAAACACCGGGGAG.

This clone was found many times. Coverage ceases 3 residues before the CDR3 finishes, and the germline J gene fills in the end. Other DNA sequences within the sample encode an identical CDR3. The chain carries TRBV5-1 and TRBJ2-5, with D maybe TRBD1 (5 bases). V lost 5 bases, J lost 5 bases, and 10 bases lay in between. Germline-derived CDR1 and CDR2 are SGHRS and YFSETQ. The CDR3 loop spans 12 amino acids. The covered CDR3 bases are TGCGCCAGCAGAGGGGCAGGGGAGACC. This sequence encodes CASRGAGET. The whole CDR3 sequence reads CASRGAGETQYF.